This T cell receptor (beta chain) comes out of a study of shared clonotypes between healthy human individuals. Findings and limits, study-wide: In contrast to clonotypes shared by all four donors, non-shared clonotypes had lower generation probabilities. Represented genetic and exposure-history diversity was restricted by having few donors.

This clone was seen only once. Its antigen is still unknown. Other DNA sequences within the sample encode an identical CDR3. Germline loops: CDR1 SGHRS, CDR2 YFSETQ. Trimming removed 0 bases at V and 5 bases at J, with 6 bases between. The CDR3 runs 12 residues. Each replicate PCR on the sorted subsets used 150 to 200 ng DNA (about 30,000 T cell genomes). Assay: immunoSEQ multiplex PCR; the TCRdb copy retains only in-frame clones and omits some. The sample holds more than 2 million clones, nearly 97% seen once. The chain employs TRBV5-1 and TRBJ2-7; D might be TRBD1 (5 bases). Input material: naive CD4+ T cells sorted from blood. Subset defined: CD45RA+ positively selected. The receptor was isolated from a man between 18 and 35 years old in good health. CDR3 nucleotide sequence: TGCGCCAGCAGCTTGGTCAGGGACGAGCAGTACTTC. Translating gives CASSLVRDEQYF.